These T cell receptor beta chains were read from a single sample in a study of shared clonotypes between healthy human individuals. Only in-frame clones appear in the TCRdb table, and some are missing; sequencing was by immunoSEQ multiplex PCR. This table holds more than 2 million clones, around 95% found once. The specimen was naive CD4+ T cells sorted from blood. These receptors were collected from a man aged 18-30 years in good health. Each CDR3 is given with its conserved first and last residue. The D gene is left open where the match is weak. Rows give clone size only sometimes, using once, few, many, or a class for an expanded clone.

-	TRBV5-1	TRBD1	TRBJ2-7	CASSDGTGGSYEQYF	TGCGCCAGCAGCGATGGGACAGGGGGCAGCTACGAGCAGTACTTC
-	TRBV10-3	TRBD1	TRBJ1-1	CAISVDRVGTEAFF	TGTGCCATCAGTGTGGACAGGGTGGGAACTGAAGCTTTCTTT
-	TRBV27	TRBD1	TRBJ1-2	CASSSLDRGGDGYTF	TGTGCCAGCAGTTCACTCGACAGGGGAGGAGATGGCTACACCTTC
-	TRBV29-1	-	TRBJ1-1	CSVTKVGPNTEAFF	TGCAGCGTTACCAAGGTAGGCCCCAACACTGAAGCTTTCTTT
few	TRBV14	-	TRBJ1-2	CASSRDRLGYTF	TGTGCCAGCAGCCGCGACAGGTTAGGCTACACCTTC
-	TRBV30	-	TRBJ2-7	CAWSPETTGEQYF	TGTGCCTGGAGTCCCGAGACCACAGGGGAGCAGTACTTC
-	TRBV27	-	TRBJ1-1	CASSLFRNTEAFF	TGTGCCAGCAGTTTATTTCGGAACACTGAAGCTTTCTTT
-	TRBV5-1	TRBD1	TRBJ1-3	CASSFGQAFVGNTIYF	TGCGCCAGCAGCTTTGGACAGGCCTTCGTTGGAAACACCATATATTTT
-	TRBV21-1	-	TRBJ2-7	CASSLTGTPSYEQYF	TGTGCCAGCAGCCTCACCGGGACACCTTCCTACGAGCAGTACTTC
-	TRBV18	-	TRBJ1-1	CASSPQSQPGAEAFF	TGTGCCAGCTCACCACAAAGCCAGCCTGGCGCTGAAGCTTTCTTT
-	TRBV6-5	-	TRBJ1-6	CASSPGDHNSPLHF	TGTGCCAGCAGCCCGGGAGACCATAATTCACCCCTCCACTTT
-	TRBV7-8	-	TRBJ1-2	CASSAGADYGYTF	TGTGCCAGCAGCGCCGGAGCCGACTATGGCTACACCTTC
-	TRBV28	-	TRBJ1-5	CASSWRGNQPQHF	TGTGCCAGCAGTTGGAGGGGGAATCAGCCCCAGCATTTT